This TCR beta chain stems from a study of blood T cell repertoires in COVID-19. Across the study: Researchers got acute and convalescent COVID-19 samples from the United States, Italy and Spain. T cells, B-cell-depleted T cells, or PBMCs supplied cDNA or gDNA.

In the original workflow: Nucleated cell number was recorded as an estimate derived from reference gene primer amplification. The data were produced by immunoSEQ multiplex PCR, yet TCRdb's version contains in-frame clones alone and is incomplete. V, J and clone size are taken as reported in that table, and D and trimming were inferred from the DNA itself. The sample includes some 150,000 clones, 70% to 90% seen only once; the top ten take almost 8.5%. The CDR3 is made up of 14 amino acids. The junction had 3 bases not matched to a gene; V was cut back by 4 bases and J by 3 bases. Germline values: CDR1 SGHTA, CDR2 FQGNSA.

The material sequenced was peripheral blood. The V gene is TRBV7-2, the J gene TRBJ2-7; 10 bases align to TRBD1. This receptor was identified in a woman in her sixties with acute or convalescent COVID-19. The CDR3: CASSSRTGGYEQYF. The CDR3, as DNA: TGTGCCAGCAGCTCCCGGACAGGGGGCTACGAGCAGTACTTC.